This paragraph reports one T cell receptor (beta chain). Its matching antigen is unknown. The sample is drawn from a study of T cell responses to AZD1222 COVID-19 vaccine. Germline values: CDR1 SEHNR, CDR2 FQNEAQ (reference sequence). The CDR3 is 15 amino acids. Trimming at V came to 2 bases and at J to 5 bases, leaving 6 bases not matched to a gene. The protocol was immunoSEQ multiplex PCR, while the TCRdb copy is restricted to in-frame clones and leaves out a portion. Of around 190,000 clones in the sample, around 92% are singletons; the top ten hold approximately 1.5%. Study results and caveats: The donors showed a predominance of white British ancestry and of females, with possible underestimation of clonal diversity. In all cases, repertoires were sampled only after the peak T cell response. Seropositive at baseline were only a handful of AZD1222 recipients.

This TCR was sampled from an adult in good health. The specimen was peripheral blood, collected on day 0 of AZD1222 vaccination. V gene TRBV7-9 combines with J gene TRBJ2-1, with 7 bases that match TRBD2. The DNA for the CDR3 is TGTGCCAGCAGCTTAAGGCGGGGGAACAACAATGAGCAGTTCTTC. The encoded protein is CASSLRRGNNNEQFF.